Sequencing of this T cell receptor beta chain was carried out in a study of T cell clones after liver transplantation. Study information: TCRbeta sequencing after a pre-transplant mixed lymphocyte reaction identified graft-donor-reactive clones, later tracked in post-transplant blood. Subjects received no induction therapy and standard immunosuppression until randomization at 12-24 months post-transplant.

Germline assignment: CDR1 SGDLS and CDR2 YYNGEE. Trimming removed 2 bases at V and 6 bases at J, with 12 bases between. This CDR3 spans 14 amino acids. Study-wide findings and caveats: Graft donor-reactive T cells possibly entered the graft instead of undergoing deletion. Post-transplant time points were not standardized, so conclusions are preliminary.

Sequencing was performed with immunoSEQ multiplex PCR; in TCRdb, only in-frame clones are kept and a portion is missing. Among over 70,000 clones listed, roughly 80% were seen once. This clone was detected a few times. Antigen unknown. The sequences come from CD4+ T cells from blood, collected 12 months after liver transplant. The genes are TRBV9 and TRBJ1-3; weak D call: TRBD1 (5 bases). The receptor was derived from a human patient who received a liver transplant. The graft donor may have contributed some T cells. CDR3: CASSVWGSENTIYF. In DNA form, the CDR3 reads TGTGCCAGCAGCGTTTGGGGGAGCGAAAACACCATATATTTT.